The 24 T cell receptor beta chains below were found in one sample sequenced in a study of control samples from healthy donors and cancer patients. Data came from immunoSEQ multiplex PCR; TCRdb stores just in-frame clones and leaves some out. The repertoire consists of over 100,000 clones, with approximately 90% occurring once and the leading ten covering 2.5%. What was sequenced was blood. Every receptor here comes from a man aged 40-55 years in good health.

V gene TRBV30 combines with J gene TRBJ2-1, with 9 bases lining up with TRBD1. The germline V gene has CDR1 GTSNPN and CDR2 SVGIG (reference sequence). This CDR3 is 16 amino acids long. V lost 2 bases to trimming and J lost 5 bases; unmatched junction nucleotides: 10. CDR3 region: CAWSSSGTGLNNEQFF. CDR3 coding DNA: TGTGCCTGGAGTTCAAGCGGGACAGGGCTGAACAATGAGCAGTTCTTC.

J is TRBJ1-2 and V is TRBV6-2 or TRBV6-3; TRBD1 might be the D (6 bases). The germline V and J ends were trimmed by 2 bases and 7 bases, with 14 bases remaining between them. Germline V lookup: CDR1 MNHEY, CDR2 SVGEGT. The CDR3 runs to 14 residues. CDR3 DNA: TGTGCCAGCAGTTACCTGGCAGGGGAGGCTGGCTACACCTTC. Protein: CASSYLAGEAGYTF.

This chain joins TRBV7-9 and TRBJ2-7; the D call may be TRBD1 or TRBD2 (5 bases each). In germline, CDR1 is SEHNR, CDR2 FQNEAQ (reference sequence). Trimming shortened V by 4 bases and J by 4 bases, and 11 bases separated the two germline ends. CDR3 length: 13 residues. The CDR3 loop is CASSSGREYEQYF. DNA of the CDR3: TGTGCCAGCAGCTCCGGCAGGGAGTACGAGCAGTACTTC.

The CDR3 sequence: CASSLGPGDGAEAFF. In DNA form, the CDR3 reads TGTGCCAGCAGCTTAGGTCCGGGCGATGGGGCCGAAGCTTTCTTT. The chain recombines TRBV11-2 with TRBJ1-1; tentative D call: TRBD1 (5 bases). The CDR3 is made up of 15 amino acids. The germline CDR1 and CDR2 sequences are SGHAT and FQNNGV. Trimming took 1 base from V and 8 from J, leaving 17 bases between them.

This clone was picked up one time. The chain recombines TRBV9 with TRBJ2-1; 9 bases line up with TRBD1. The trim removed 2 bases at V and 4 bases at J, leaving 4 bases unmatched. The germline V gene has CDR1 SGDLS and CDR2 YYNGEE. CDR3 size: 15 residues. CDR3 protein: CASSVGTGSYNEQFF. CDR3 coding DNA: TGTGCCAGCAGCGTTGGGACAGGGTCATACAATGAGCAGTTCTTC.

This clone was seen once. This chain links TRBV5-1 with TRBJ2-7; tentative D call: TRBD1 (6 bases). Germline CDR1 reads SGHRS; CDR2 reads YFSETQ. V shed 4 bases and J shed 6 bases, with 11 bases lying between them. The CDR3 is 12 residues long. The CDR3 coding sequence is TGCGCCAGCAGCACCCAGGGGAGCGAGCAGTACTTC. Its protein is CASSTQGSEQYF.

This clone was observed a few times. The chain combines TRBV7-2 with TRBJ1-1; D is ambiguous. CDR1 is SGHTA and CDR2 is FQGNSA in the germline V gene. V was cut by 5 bases and J by 3 bases, with 19 bases left in between. This CDR3 region has 16 residues. The CDR3 nucleotides read TGTGCCAGCAGCCCCATGAGTTGGCTAGTAGACACTGAAGCTTTCTTT. It is translated as CASSPMSWLVDTEAFF.

V gene TRBV15 combines with J gene TRBJ2-7, with TRBD1 matching over 7 bases. The CDR3 runs 14 residues. V was pared by 1 base and J by 0 bases, with 0 bases of the junction left unmatched. The germline V gene has CDR1 LNHNV and CDR2 YYDKDF (reference sequence). The CDR3 is CATSRGDSSYEQYF. The CDR3 DNA sequence: TGTGCCACCAGCAGAGGGGACAGCTCCTACGAGCAGTACTTC.

The rearrangement joins TRBV5-1 to TRBJ2-2, with a tentative D call TRBD1 (6 bases). Between the trimmed V and J ends, which lost 0 bases and 4 bases, there was a span of 22 bases. The CDR3 runs to 19 residues. CDR1 SGHRS and CDR2 YFSETQ come from the germline V gene. CDR3 sequence: CASSLAATDLGGITGELFF. CDR3 bases: TGCGCCAGCAGCTTGGCCGCTACGGACTTAGGGGGTATCACCGGGGAGCTGTTTTTT.

The chain is built from TRBV2 and TRBJ2-5; TRBD2 agrees at 7 bases. The CDR3 consists of 13 residues. With 5 bases clipped from V and 4 bases from J, the junction kept 4 bases outside the gene matches. The germline V gene has CDR1 SNHLY and CDR2 FYNNEI. CDR3 residues: CASSSERGETQYF. CDR3 coding DNA: TGTGCCAGCAGTAGCGAGCGGGGAGAGACCCAGTACTTC.

This CDR3 is CASSLDETQYF. The CDR3 DNA follows: TGTGCCAGCAGCTTGGACGAGACCCAGTACTTC. The V and J genes are TRBV11-2 and TRBJ2-5; no reliable D call. Trimming shortened V by 3 bases and J by 5 bases, and 4 bases separated the two germline ends. The CDR3 consists of 11 residues. Germline V gives CDR1 SGHAT, CDR2 FQNNGV. The full variable domain, in which reference TRBV11-2 and TRBJ2-5 provide the parts outside the CDR3, is EAGVAQSPRYKIIEKRQSVAFWCNPISGHATLYWYQQILGQGPKLLIQFQNNGVVDDSQLPKDRFSAERLKGVDSTLKIQPAKLEDSAVYLCASSLDETQYFGPGTRLLVL.

The rearrangement links TRBV21-1 to TRBJ1-4. TRBV21-1 is termed a pseudogene. The CDR3 sequence is 13 residues long. CDR3 region: CASSRGTNEKLFF. CDR3 in DNA: TGTGCCAGCAGCAGGGGGACTAATGAAAAACTGTTTTTT.

In its sample, this clone was seen once. The gene calls are TRBV7-9 and TRBJ1-4; no definite D call. The CDR3 has 14 residues. Germline-derived CDR1 and CDR2 are SEHNR and FQNEAQ (reference sequence). V lost 3 bases and J 4 bases, leaving 9 bases between the germline ends. CDR3 loop: CASSFGLGNEKLFF. As DNA, the CDR3 is TGTGCCAGCAGCTTCGGGTTGGGTAATGAAAAACTGTTTTTT.

The sample holds a few counts of this clone. The chain employs TRBV9 and TRBJ1-4; unclear D gene. Trimming shortened V by 3 bases and J by 0 bases, and 9 bases separated the two germline ends. The CDR3 loop spans 15 amino acids. Germline CDR1 and CDR2: SGDLS and YYNGEE. This CDR3 is CASSEQASTNEKLFF. The CDR3 nucleotides read TGTGCCAGCAGCGAGCAGGCTTCAACTAATGAAAAACTGTTTTTT.

The V gene is TRBV10-3, the J gene TRBJ2-5; 8 positions match TRBD1. The CDR3 spans 15 residues. The germline gives CDR1 ENHRY, CDR2 SYGVKD. V lost 1 base to trimming and J lost 2 bases; unmatched junction nucleotides: 3. The CDR3 DNA reads TGTGCCATCAGTGAGTGGGGACAGGCACAAGAGACCCAGTACTTC. Translated: CAISEWGQAQETQYF.

This CDR3 is CATSDGDRAGFSNQPQHF. DNA for the CDR3: TGTGCCACCAGTGATGGGGACAGGGCTGGATTTAGCAATCAGCCCCAGCATTTT. The J gene is TRBJ1-5, the V gene TRBV24-1, with 9 bases matching TRBD1. This CDR3 is built from 18 residues. Germline V gene sequence: CDR1 KGHDR, CDR2 SFDVKD. Losses at the gene ends were 3 bases for V and 0 bases for J; bases not matched to a gene: 8.

The chain has TRBV7-9 and TRBJ2-7; D may be TRBD1 (6 bases). Trimming took off 5 bases at V and 5 bases at J, with 16 bases between the two ends. The germline gives CDR1 SEHNR, CDR2 FQNEAQ (reference sequence). This CDR3 is 14 amino acids long. The DNA of the CDR3 is TGTGCCAGCAGCCCGAGACAGGATCCTGACGAGCAGTACTTC. Translated, it gives CASSPRQDPDEQYF.

V usage is TRBV10-3 and J usage is TRBJ1-3; perhaps TRBD1 as D (6 bases). The CDR3 is 15 residues long. From germline, CDR1 is ENHRY and CDR2 SYGVKD. Between the trimmed V and J ends, which lost 10 bases and 0 bases, there was a span of 16 bases. In nucleotides, the CDR3 is TGTGCCACCATTTCACAGGGCCTCTCTGGAAACACCATATATTTT. Protein: CATISQGLSGNTIYF.

The chain joins TRBV27 to TRBJ2-1, with 12 bases aligning to TRBD1. The CDR3 is 15 residues long. Germline V lookup: CDR1 MNHEY, CDR2 SMNVEV (reference sequence). With 2 bases clipped from V and 7 bases from J, the junction kept 3 bases outside the gene matches. CDR3 protein: CASSLLGQGANEQFF. The CDR3 DNA reads as TGTGCCAGCAGTTTACTGGGACAGGGGGCTAATGAGCAGTTCTTC.

The chain carries TRBV9 and TRBJ1-3; TRBD1 might be the D (5 bases). V was trimmed by 5 bases and J by 4 bases, leaving 16 bases between them. The CDR3 consists of 15 residues. CDR1 is SGDLS, CDR2 YYNGEE, per germline. DNA for the CDR3: TGTGCCAGCAGTGAGACAGTTTCTTCGGGAAACACCATATATTTT. Protein: CASSETVSSGNTIYF. The whole variable domain, filled in from reference TRBV9 and TRBJ1-3, reads DSGVTQTPKHLITATGQRVTLRCSPRSGDLSVYWYQQSLDQGLQFLIQYYNGEERAKGNILERFSAQQFPDLHSELNLSSLELGDSALYFCASSETVSSGNTIYFGEGSWLTVV.

The table lists this clone with a few counts. The chain combines TRBV18 with TRBJ2-7; unclear D gene. CDR1 KGHSH and CDR2 LQKENI come from the germline V gene. V was trimmed by 6 bases and J by 3 bases, leaving 15 bases between them. The CDR3 runs 14 residues. The CDR3 loop is CASSPSPIVYEQYF. The CDR3 region has the DNA TGTGCCAGCTCTCCATCGCCTATTGTCTACGAGCAGTACTTC.

The chain recombines TRBV29-1 with TRBJ1-2; TRBD1 matches 7 bases. After removal of 3 bases from V and 2 bases from J, the junction contained 6 bases not matched to a gene. The CDR3 is 14 amino acids. Germline CDR1 SQVTM, CDR2 ANQGSEA. The CDR3 sequence: CSVDVSGQNYGYTF. CDR3 sequence (DNA): TGCAGCGTTGACGTTTCGGGACAGAACTATGGCTACACCTTC.

V usage is TRBV5-1 and J usage is TRBJ2-7; 9 bases match TRBD2. The CDR3 contains 14 residues. The V and J ends lost 2 bases and 0 bases, in that order; junction bases with no gene match: 0. CDR1 SGHRS and CDR2 YFSETQ come from the germline V gene. CDR3 sequence: CASSFSGSSYEQYF. The CDR3 DNA reads TGCGCCAGCAGCTTTAGCGGGAGCTCCTACGAGCAGTACTTC.

This chain links TRBV7-6 with TRBJ2-1; D is possibly TRBD1 or TRBD2 (5 bases each). V lost 9 bases and J 0 bases, leaving 15 bases between the germline ends. The CDR3 spans 15 residues. Germline CDR1 is SGHVS and CDR2 is FNYEAQ. The CDR3 sequence is CASQSGPSSYNEQFF. The CDR3 DNA follows: TGTGCCAGTCAGTCGGGGCCGAGCTCCTACAATGAGCAGTTCTTC.